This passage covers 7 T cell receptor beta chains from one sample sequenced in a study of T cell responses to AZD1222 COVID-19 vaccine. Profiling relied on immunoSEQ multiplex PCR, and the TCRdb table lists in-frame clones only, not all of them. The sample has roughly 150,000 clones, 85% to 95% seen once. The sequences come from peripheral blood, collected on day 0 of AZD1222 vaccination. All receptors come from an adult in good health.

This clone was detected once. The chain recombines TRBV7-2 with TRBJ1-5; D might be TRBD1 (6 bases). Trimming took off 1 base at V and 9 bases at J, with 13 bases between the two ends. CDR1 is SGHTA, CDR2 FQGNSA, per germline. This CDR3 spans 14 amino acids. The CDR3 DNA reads TGTGCCAGCAGCTTAGTACAGGGTAGCGCGCCCCAGCATTTT. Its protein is CASSLVQGSAPQHF.

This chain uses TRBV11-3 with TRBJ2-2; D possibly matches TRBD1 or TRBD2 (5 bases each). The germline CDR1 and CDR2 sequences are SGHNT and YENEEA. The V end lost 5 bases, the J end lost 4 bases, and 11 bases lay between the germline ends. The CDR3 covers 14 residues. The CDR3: CASSPGPTTGELFF. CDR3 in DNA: TGTGCCAGCAGCCCGGGGCCTACCACCGGGGAGCTGTTTTTT.

CDR3 protein: CASSPRQGTEAFF. The CDR3 region has the DNA TGTGCCAGCAGCCCTCGACAGGGCACTGAAGCTTTCTTT. The V and J genes are TRBV7-6 and TRBJ1-1, with 7 bases matching TRBD1. There are 13 residues in the CDR3. Germline CDR1 SGHVS, CDR2 FNYEAQ. Unmatched junction bases numbered 4, after V lost 5 bases and J lost 4 bases.

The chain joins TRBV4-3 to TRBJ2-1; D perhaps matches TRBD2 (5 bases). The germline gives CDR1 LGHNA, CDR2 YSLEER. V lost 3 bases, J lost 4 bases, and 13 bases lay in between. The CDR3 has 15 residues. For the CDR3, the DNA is TGCGCCAGCAGCCAGGACGGGAACCAATACAATGAGCAGTTCTTC. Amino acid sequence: CASSQDGNQYNEQFF.

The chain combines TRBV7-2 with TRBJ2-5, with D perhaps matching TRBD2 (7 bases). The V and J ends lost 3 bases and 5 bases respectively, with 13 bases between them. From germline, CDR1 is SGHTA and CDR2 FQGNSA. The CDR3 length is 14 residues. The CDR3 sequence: CASSFGGAGETQYF. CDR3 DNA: TGTGCCAGCAGCTTTGGGGGGGCAGGGGAGACCCAGTACTTC.

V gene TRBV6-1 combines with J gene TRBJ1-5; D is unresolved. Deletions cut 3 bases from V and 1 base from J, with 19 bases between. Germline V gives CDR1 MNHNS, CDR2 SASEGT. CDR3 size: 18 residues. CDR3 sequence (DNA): TGTGCCAGCAGTGAGATCACCCGGGTTGCGGGGAGCAATCAGCCCCAGCATTTT. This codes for CASSEITRVAGSNQPQHF.

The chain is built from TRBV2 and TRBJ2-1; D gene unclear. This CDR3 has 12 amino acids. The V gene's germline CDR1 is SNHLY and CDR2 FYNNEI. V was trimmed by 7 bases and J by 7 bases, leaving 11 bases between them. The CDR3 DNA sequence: TGTGCCAGCAAACCGTTAGGTAATGAGCAGTTCTTC. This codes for CASKPLGNEQFF.